This record covers a single T cell receptor beta chain. The CDR3 is 14 amino acids. V lost 6 bases and J lost 6; bases outside the gene matches: 10. CDR1 is MNHEY and CDR2 is SMNVEV in the germline V gene (reference sequence). This sample was included in a study of blood T cell repertoires in COVID-19. Across the study: In each case, the material was cDNA or gDNA derived from T cells, B-cell-depleted T cells, or PBMCs.

How the authors handled the data: Estimation of nucleated cell counts was performed using reference gene primer amplification. The assay was immunoSEQ multiplex PCR, and TCRdb's table has in-frame clones only and misses some. That table is the source of V, J and clone size, and D and trimming were worked out from the DNA. The data show around 260,000 clones, 75% to 90% seen once. The sample comprised peripheral blood. This clonotype was obtained from a woman between 40 and 55 years old who had recovered from COVID-19. The chain combines TRBV27 with TRBJ2-5; 7 nucleotides line up with TRBD1. The CDR3 loop reads CASSPTGPSQTQYF. The CDR3, as DNA: TGTGCCAGCAGCCCGACAGGGCCCTCGCAGACCCAGTACTTC.